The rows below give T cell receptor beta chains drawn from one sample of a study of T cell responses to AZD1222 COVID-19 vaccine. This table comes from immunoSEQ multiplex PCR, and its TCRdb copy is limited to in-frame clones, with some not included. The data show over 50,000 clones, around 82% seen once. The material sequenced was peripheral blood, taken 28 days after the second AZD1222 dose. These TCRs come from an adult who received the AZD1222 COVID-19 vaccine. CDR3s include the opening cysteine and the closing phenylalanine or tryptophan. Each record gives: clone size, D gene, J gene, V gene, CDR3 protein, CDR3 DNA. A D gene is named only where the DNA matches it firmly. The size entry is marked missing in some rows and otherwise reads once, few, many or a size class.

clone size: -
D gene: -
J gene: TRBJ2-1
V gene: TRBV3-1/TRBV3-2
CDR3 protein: CASSQGPSDEQFF
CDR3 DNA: TGTGCCAGCAGCCAAGGACCAAGCGATGAGCAGTTCTTC

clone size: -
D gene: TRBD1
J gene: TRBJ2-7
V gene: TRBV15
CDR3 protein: CATSRDGTAYEQYF
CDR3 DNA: TGTGCCACCAGCAGAGATGGGACAGCCTACGAGCAGTACTTC

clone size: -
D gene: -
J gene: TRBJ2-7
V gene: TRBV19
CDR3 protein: CASRPPGESEQYF
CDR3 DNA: TGTGCCAGTAGACCCCCCGGGGAATCCGAGCAGTACTTC

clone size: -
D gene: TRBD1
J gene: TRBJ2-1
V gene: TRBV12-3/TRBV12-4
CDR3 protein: CASSLDRGDEQFF
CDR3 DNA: TGTGCCAGCAGTTTAGACAGGGGCGATGAGCAGTTCTTC

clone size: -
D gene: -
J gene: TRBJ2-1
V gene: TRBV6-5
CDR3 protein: CASSYEGQSYNEQFF
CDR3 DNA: TGTGCCAGCAGTTACGAAGGACAGAGCTACAATGAGCAGTTCTTC

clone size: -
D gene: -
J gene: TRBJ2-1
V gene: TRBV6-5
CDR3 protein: CASSSQVNEQFF
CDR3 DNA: TGTGCCAGCAGTTCCCAAGTCAATGAGCAGTTCTTC

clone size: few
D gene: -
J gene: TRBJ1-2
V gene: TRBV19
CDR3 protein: CASSPGAWGYTF
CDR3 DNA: TGTGCCAGTAGCCCAGGTGCCTGGGGCTACACCTTC

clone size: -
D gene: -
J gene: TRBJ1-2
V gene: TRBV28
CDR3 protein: CASRYYGYTF
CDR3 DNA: TGTGCCAGCAGATACTATGGCTACACCTTC

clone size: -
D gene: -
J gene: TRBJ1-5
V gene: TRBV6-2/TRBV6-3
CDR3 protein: CASSYSSGASHSNQPQHF
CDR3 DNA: TGTGCCAGCAGTTACTCTTCAGGGGCCTCCCATAGCAATCAGCCCCAGCATTTT

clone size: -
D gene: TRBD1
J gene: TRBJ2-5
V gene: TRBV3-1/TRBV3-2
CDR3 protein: CASSQERGGEETQYF
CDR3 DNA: TGTGCCAGCAGCCAAGAGAGAGGGGGCGAAGAGACCCAGTACTTC

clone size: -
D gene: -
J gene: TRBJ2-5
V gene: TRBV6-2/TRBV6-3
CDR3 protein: CASSHVQGGETQYF
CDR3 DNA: TGTGCCAGCAGCCACGTACAGGGTGGAGAGACCCAGTACTTC

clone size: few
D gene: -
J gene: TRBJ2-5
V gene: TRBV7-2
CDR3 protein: CASSLALRLWETQYF
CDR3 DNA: TGTGCCAGCAGCTTAGCGCTAAGGCTTTGGGAGACCCAGTACTTC

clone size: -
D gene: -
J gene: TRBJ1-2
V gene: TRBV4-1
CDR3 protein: CASSLRDKSNYGYTF
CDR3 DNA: TGCGCCAGCAGCCTCCGGGACAAGTCTAACTATGGCTACACCTTC

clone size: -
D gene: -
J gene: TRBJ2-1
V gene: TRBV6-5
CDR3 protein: CASTSGHEQFF
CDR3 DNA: TGTGCCAGCACCAGTGGCCATGAGCAGTTCTTC

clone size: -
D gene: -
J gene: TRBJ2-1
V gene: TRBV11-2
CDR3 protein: CASSPRGPGEGFF
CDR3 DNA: TGTGCCAGCAGCCCCCGTGGACCAGGAGAAGGGTTCTTC

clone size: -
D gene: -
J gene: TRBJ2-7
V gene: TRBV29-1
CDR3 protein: CSVEGTRGEQYF
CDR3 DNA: TGCAGCGTTGAGGGCACACGTGGCGAGCAGTACTTC

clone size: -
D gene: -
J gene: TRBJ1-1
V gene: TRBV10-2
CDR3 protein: CASSDREAFF
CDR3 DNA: TGCGCCAGCAGTGACAGGGAAGCTTTCTTT

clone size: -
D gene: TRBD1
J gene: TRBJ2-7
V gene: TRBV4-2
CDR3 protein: CASSYRTGASYEQYF
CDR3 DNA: TGTGCCAGCAGCTATCGGACAGGGGCTTCCTACGAGCAGTACTTC

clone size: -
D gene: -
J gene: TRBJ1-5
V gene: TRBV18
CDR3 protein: CASSTLQGPQQPQHF
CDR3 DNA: TGTGCCAGCTCAACCTTACAGGGCCCACAACAGCCCCAGCATTTT